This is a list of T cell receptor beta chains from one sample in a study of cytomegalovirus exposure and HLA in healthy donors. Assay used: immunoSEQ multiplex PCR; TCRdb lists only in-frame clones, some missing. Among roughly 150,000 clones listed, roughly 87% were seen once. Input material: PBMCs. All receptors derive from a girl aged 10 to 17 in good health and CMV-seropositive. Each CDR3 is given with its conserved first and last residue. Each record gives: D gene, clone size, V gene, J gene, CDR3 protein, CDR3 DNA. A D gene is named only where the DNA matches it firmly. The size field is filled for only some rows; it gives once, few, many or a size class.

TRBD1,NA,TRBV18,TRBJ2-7,CASSPLRLRDRGNEQYF,TGTGCCAGCTCACCTCTACGTCTCCGGGACAGGGGGAACGAGCAGTACTTC
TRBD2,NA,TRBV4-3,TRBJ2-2,CASSQDFSGLAGWAGELFF,TGCGCCAGCAGCCAAGACTTTTCGGGACTAGCGGGGTGGGCCGGGGAGCTGTTTTTT
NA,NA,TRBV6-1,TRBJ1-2,CASSELGTDYGYTF,TGTGCCAGCAGTGAACTCGGGACTGACTATGGCTACACCTTC
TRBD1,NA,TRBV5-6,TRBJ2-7,CASSSGTGQIYEQYF,TGTGCCAGCAGCTCCGGGACAGGGCAGATCTACGAGCAGTACTTC
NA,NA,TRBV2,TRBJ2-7,CASSEARETYEQYF,TGTGCCAGCAGTGAAGCCAGGGAAACCTACGAGCAGTACTTC
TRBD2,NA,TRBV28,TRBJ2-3,CASIREVGNTDTQYF,TGTGCCAGCATTCGGGAGGTGGGAAACACAGATACGCAGTATTTT
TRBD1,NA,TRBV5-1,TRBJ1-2,CASSLGQGLGYGYTF,TGCGCCAGCAGCTTAGGACAGGGTCTAGGATATGGCTACACCTTC
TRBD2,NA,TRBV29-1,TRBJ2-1,CSVLPGGRDVNEQFF,TGCAGCGTTCTTCCGGGGGGGCGCGACGTCAATGAGCAGTTCTTC
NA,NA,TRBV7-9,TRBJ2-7,CASSYFQGTYEQYF,TGTGCCAGCAGCTACTTCCAGGGGACCTACGAGCAGTACTTC
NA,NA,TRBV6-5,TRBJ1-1,CASSYQPSRLEAFF,TGTGCCAGCAGTTACCAGCCCTCCAGGCTTGAAGCTTTCTTT
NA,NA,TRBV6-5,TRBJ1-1,CASSTGNTEAFF,TGTGCCAGCAGTACAGGGAACACTGAAGCTTTCTTT
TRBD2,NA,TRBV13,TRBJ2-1,CASSFGGGWEGPNEQFF,TGTGCCAGCAGCTTCGGCGGAGGGTGGGAGGGCCCCAATGAGCAGTTCTTC
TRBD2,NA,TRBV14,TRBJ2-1,CASSVTSGGSYEQFF,TGTGCCAGCAGCGTGACTAGCGGGGGCTCCTATGAGCAGTTCTTC
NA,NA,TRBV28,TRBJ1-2,CASSARRGTHGGYTF,TGTGCCAGCAGTGCGCGACGGGGGACCCATGGTGGCTACACCTTC
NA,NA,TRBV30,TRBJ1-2,CAWRGDTNYGYTF,TGTGCCTGGAGAGGGGACACCAACTATGGCTACACCTTC
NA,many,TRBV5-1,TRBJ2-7,CASSLWEASGEQYF,TGCGCCAGCAGCTTGTGGGAGGCCTCTGGCGAGCAGTACTTC
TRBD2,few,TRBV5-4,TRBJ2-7,CASSSGTSGTYEQYF,TGTGCCAGCAGCTCCGGGACTAGCGGGACCTACGAGCAGTACTTC
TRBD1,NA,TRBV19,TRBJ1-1,CASTPGTGVTEAFF,TGTGCCAGTACTCCCGGGACAGGGGTCACTGAAGCTTTCTTT
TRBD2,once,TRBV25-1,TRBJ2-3,CASSPRGGTPITDTQYF,TGTGCCAGCAGTCCACGGGGGGGGACGCCTATCACAGATACGCAGTATTTT
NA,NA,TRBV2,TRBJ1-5,CASSGDSNQPQHF,TGTGCCAGCAGTGGCGATAGCAATCAGCCCCAGCATTTT
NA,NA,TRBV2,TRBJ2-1,CASSEPRTSIGPYNEQFF,TGTGCCAGCAGTGAACCGCGAACTAGTATCGGGCCTTACAATGAGCAGTTCTTC
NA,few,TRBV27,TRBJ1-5,CASSVRGGNQPQHF,TGTGCCAGCAGTGTCAGGGGTGGCAATCAGCCCCAGCATTTT
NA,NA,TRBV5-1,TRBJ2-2,CASSADNTGELFF,TGCGCCAGCAGCGCGGATAACACCGGGGAGCTGTTTTTT
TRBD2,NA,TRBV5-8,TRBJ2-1,CASSPSGRIYNEQFF,TGTGCCAGCAGCCCTAGCGGGAGGATCTACAATGAGCAGTTCTTC
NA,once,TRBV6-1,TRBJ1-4,CASSVAVQEKLFF,TGTGCCAGCAGTGTCGCAGTTCAAGAAAAACTGTTTTTT
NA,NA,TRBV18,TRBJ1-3,CASSPRGGNTIYF,TGTGCCAGCTCTCCCCGCGGCGGAAACACCATATATTTT
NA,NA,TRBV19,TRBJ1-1,CASSYDRRNTEAFF,TGTGCCAGTAGTTATGACAGGAGGAACACTGAAGCTTTCTTT
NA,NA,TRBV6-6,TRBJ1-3,CASSPGRGNTIYF,TGTGCCAGCAGTCCAGGGAGGGGAAACACCATATATTTT
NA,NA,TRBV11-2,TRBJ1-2,CASSLDYGYGYTF,TGTGCCAGCAGCTTAGATTACGGCTATGGCTACACCTTC
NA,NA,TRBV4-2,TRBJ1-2,CASSQHRDYGYTF,TGTGCCAGCAGCCAACACAGGGACTATGGCTACACCTTC
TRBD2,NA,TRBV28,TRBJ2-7,CASSSSGRPYEQYF,TGTGCCAGCAGTTCTAGCGGGAGGCCTTACGAGCAGTACTTC
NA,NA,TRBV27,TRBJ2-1,CASSFINEQFF,TGTGCCAGCAGTTTTATCAATGAGCAGTTCTTC
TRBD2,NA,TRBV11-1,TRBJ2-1,CASSKSSGGYNEQFF,TGTGCCAGCAGCAAATCTAGCGGGGGTTACAATGAGCAGTTCTTC
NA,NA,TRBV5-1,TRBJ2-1,CASSSPEGLISYNEQFF,TGCGCCAGCAGCAGCCCCGAAGGACTTATCTCCTACAATGAGCAGTTCTTC
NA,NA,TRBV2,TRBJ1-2,CASSETTATGYTF,TGTGCCAGCAGTGAAACTACCGCTACCGGCTACACCTTC
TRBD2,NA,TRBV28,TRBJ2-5,CASSLGVGGGAFETQYF,TGTGCCAGCAGTTTAGGTGTGGGCGGGGGGGCGTTTGAGACCCAGTACTTC
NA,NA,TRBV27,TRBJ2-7,CASSLRGVIREAYEQYF,TGTGCCAGCAGTTTAAGGGGGGTGATACGGGAGGCCTACGAGCAGTACTTC
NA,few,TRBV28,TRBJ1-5,CASSFELTDSYNQPQHF,TGTGCCAGCAGTTTTGAGTTGACCGACTCTTATAATCAGCCCCAGCATTTT
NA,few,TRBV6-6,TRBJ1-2,CASSYVHNYGYTF,TGTGCCAGCAGTTACGTCCATAACTATGGCTACACCTTC
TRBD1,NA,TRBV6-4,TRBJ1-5,CASSPTGDSNQPQHF,TGTGCCAGCAGCCCGACAGGGGATAGCAATCAGCCCCAGCATTTT
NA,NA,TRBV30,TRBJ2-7,CAWSATGYEQYF,TGTGCCTGGAGTGCGACGGGCTACGAGCAGTACTTC
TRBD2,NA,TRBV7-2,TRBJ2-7,CASSMGLAGEQYF,TGTGCCAGCAGCATGGGACTAGCGGGCGAGCAGTACTTC
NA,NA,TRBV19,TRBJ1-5,CASSPNRGQPQHF,TGTGCCAGTAGTCCAAATCGGGGTCAGCCCCAGCATTTT
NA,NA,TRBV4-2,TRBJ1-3,CASSQERQRAGNTIYF,TGTGCCAGCAGCCAAGAACGGCAGAGGGCTGGAAACACCATATATTTT
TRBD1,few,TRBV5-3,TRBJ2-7,CARQHGQGPYEQYF,TGTGCCAGACAGCACGGACAGGGTCCCTACGAGCAGTACTTC
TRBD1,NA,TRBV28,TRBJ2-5,CASSETPPGQRKETQYF,TGTGCCAGCAGTGAAACACCCCCGGGACAGAGGAAAGAGACCCAGTACTTC
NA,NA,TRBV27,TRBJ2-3,CASSPPLLAPDTQYF,TGTGCCAGCAGTCCCCCCCTCCTGGCCCCAGATACGCAGTATTTT
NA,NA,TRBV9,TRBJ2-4,CASSVGRGRAKNIQYF,TGTGCCAGCAGCGTAGGAAGAGGGAGGGCCAAAAACATTCAGTACTTC
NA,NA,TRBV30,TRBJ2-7,CAWSVLLRGGEQYF,TGTGCCTGGAGTGTACTCCTACGCGGAGGGGAGCAGTACTTC
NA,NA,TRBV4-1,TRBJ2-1,CASSSFRTIDEQFF,TGCGCCAGCAGCAGCTTTCGGACAATAGATGAGCAGTTCTTC
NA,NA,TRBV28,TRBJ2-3,CASSFSGQGNTQYF,TGTGCCAGCAGTTTTTCCGGACAAGGAAATACGCAGTATTTT